This passage covers 9 T cell receptor beta chains from one sample sequenced in a study of blood T cell repertoires in COVID-19 (dated by TCRdb to 2020 to 2022). Receptor amplification or capture employed the immunoSEQ multiplex PCR assay. Entries here come from immuneACCESS through TCRdb and include only in-frame sequences with V and J called. Some clones fail to appear in such tables; in the studies checked, an unresolved V gene covers under half of the shortfall, and the cause of the remainder is unknown. The sample table lists about 230,000 clones, 80% to 90% of them with a count of one. The top ten hold under 1.5% of the sample. The sample was peripheral blood. These receptors were taken from a woman aged 40 to 50 who had recovered from COVID-19.

The chain has TRBV6-2 or TRBV6-3 and TRBJ2-7; 11 bases map to TRBD1. CDR1 is MNHEY and CDR2 is SVGEGT in the germline V gene. The CDR3 loop spans 15 amino acids. The V and J ends lost 5 bases and 4 bases, in that order; junction bases with no gene match: 7. Here the CDR3 reads CASSKGQGAFYEQYF. The CDR3 DNA sequence: TGTGCCAGCAGTAAAGGACAGGGGGCGTTTTACGAGCAGTACTTC.

The V call is TRBV9, the J call TRBJ1-1; a weak D match, TRBD1 (5 bases). The V and J ends lost 4 bases and 2 bases respectively, with 12 bases between them. Per the germline V gene, CDR1 is SGDLS and CDR2 is YYNGEE. This CDR3 region has 14 residues. DNA of the CDR3: TGTGCCAGCAGCCCTACCGACAGTAACACTGAAGCTTTCTTT. It specifies CASSPTDSNTEAFF.

This sequence joins TRBV7-2 and TRBJ1-1; tentative D call: TRBD1 (6 bases). Germline CDR1 and CDR2: SGHTA and FQGNSA. The CDR3 runs 15 residues. Trimming removed 4 bases from V and 5 bases from J, with 17 bases in between. CDR3 sequence (DNA): TGTGCCAGCAGCTCCCAAGGGCAGGGGTCGACTGAAGCTTTCTTT. Translating it yields CASSSQGQGSTEAFF.

The CDR3 sequence is CASSVQGDTEAFF. The CDR3 coding sequence is TGTGCCAGCAGCGTACAGGGGGACACTGAAGCTTTCTTT. The chain recombines TRBV5-5 with TRBJ1-1; the match to TRBD1 covers 8 bases. The ends lost 4 bases at V and 3 bases at J; junction bases unmatched: 2. The CDR3 has 13 amino acids. Per germline, CDR1 SGHKS and CDR2 YYEKEE (reference sequence).

V and J are TRBV28 and TRBJ1-5; 9 nucleotides align to TRBD1. Germline loops: CDR1 MDHEN, CDR2 SYDVKM. After removal of 6 bases from V and 6 bases from J, the junction contained 6 bases not matched to a gene. CDR3 length equals 14 residues. The CDR3 loop reads CASSTGTGSQPQHF. The CDR3 nucleotides are TGTGCCAGCAGCACCGGGACAGGGTCTCAGCCCCAGCATTTT.

The CDR3 sequence: CASGLETQYF. The DNA of the CDR3 is TGTGCCAGCGGCTTGGAGACCCAGTACTTC. The chain links TRBV12-3 or TRBV12-4 to TRBJ2-5; D remains ambiguous. The CDR3 totals 10 residues. With 8 bases removed from V and 5 bases from J, the gap between germline ends came to 6 bases.

The CDR3 spells CASSLGGYGTYEQYF. The CDR3 nucleotides read TGTGCCAGCAGCTTGGGAGGGTACGGGACCTACGAGCAGTACTTC. The gene calls are TRBV5-4 and TRBJ2-7, with D possibly being TRBD2 (5 bases). V lost 0 bases and J lost 2, with 12 bases in between. Germline CDR1 reads SGHNT; CDR2 reads YYREEE (reference sequence). The CDR3 consists of 15 residues.

The V and J genes are TRBV18 and TRBJ2-7; no clear D. CDR3 length equals 13 residues. Trimming took 4 bases from V and 7 from J, leaving 14 bases between them. Germline V gene sequence: CDR1 KGHSH, CDR2 LQKENI. As DNA, the CDR3 is TGTGCCAGCTCACGAGGAGAAAGTAGGGAGCAGTACTTC. Translation gives CASSRGESREQYF.

CDR3 DNA sequence: TGTGCCGGAAGTCAGACAGGAAATAATTCACCCCTCCACTTT. It is translated as CAGSQTGNNSPLHF. V and J are TRBV7-8 and TRBJ1-6, with D possibly matching TRBD1 (6 bases). The V end lost 11 bases, the J end lost 5 bases, and 16 bases lay between the germline ends. This CDR3 contains 14 residues. Germline loops: CDR1 SGHVS, CDR2 FQNEAQ.